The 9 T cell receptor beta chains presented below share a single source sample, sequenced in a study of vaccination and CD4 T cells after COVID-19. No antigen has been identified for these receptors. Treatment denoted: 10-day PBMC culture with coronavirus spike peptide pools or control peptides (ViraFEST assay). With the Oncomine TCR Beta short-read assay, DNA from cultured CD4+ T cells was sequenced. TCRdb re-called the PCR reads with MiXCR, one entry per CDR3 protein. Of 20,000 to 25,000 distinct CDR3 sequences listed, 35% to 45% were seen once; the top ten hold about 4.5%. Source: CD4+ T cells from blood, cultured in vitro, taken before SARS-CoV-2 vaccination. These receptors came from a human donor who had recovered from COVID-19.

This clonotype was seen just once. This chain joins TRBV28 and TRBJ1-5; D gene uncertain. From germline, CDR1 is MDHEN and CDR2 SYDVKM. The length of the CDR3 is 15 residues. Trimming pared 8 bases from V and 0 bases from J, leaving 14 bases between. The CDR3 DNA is TGTGCCAGCCAAGAGAGGATGAATAGCAATCAGCCCCAGCATTTT. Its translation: CASQERMNSNQPQHF.

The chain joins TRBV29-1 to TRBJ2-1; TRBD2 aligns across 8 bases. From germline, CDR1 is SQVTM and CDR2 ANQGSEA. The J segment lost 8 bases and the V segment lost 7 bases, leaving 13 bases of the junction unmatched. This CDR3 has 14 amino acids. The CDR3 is CSARGGFGADEQFF. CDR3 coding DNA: TGCAGCGCCCGGGGGGGCTTCGGGGCGGATGAGCAGTTCTTC.

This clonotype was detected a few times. CDR3 coding DNA: TGTGCCAGCAGTAGATACCCAGGGATCGGGGATTCACCCCTCCACTTT. Translating gives CASSRYPGIGDSPLHF. This rearrangement joins TRBV27 to TRBJ1-6; a possible D gene is TRBD1 (5 bases). CDR3 length: 16 amino acids. Germline CDR1 is MNHEY and CDR2 is SMNVEV (reference sequence). V was shortened by 5 bases and J by 8 bases, with 19 bases between the two germline ends.

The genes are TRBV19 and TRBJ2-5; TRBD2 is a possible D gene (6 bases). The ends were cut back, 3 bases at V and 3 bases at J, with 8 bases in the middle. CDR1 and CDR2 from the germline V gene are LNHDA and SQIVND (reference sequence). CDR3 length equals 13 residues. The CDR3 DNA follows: TGTGCCAGTAGTATGACTAGTAAAGAGACCCAGTACTTC. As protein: CASSMTSKETQYF.

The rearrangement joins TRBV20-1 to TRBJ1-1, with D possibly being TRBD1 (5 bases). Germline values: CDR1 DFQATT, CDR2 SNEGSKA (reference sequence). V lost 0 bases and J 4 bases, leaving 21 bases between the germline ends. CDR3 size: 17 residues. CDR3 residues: CSARDPLSPIGATEAFF. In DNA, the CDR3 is TGCAGTGCTAGAGATCCTTTGAGCCCTATCGGGGCCACTGAAGCTTTCTTT.

CDR3 amino acids: CASSLPGLRNEQFF. For the CDR3, the DNA is TGTGCCAGCAGCTTACCGGGACTTCGCAATGAGCAGTTCTTC. V usage is TRBV7-9 and J usage is TRBJ2-1; tentatively, D is TRBD2 (6 bases). This CDR3 is built from 14 residues. The V and J ends lost 2 bases and 6 bases respectively, with 11 bases between them. CDR1 and CDR2 (germline): SEHNR, FQNEAQ (reference sequence).

Written as DNA, the CDR3 is TGCAGTGCTACATCCCCCATCACCGAAGAGACCCAGTACTTC. Translation: CSATSPITEETQYF. The chain carries TRBV20-1 and TRBJ2-5; D not resolved. Trimming stripped 4 bases from V and 3 bases from J, with 15 bases between. The CDR3 has 14 amino acids. Germline V lookup: CDR1 DFQATT, CDR2 SNEGSKA (reference sequence).

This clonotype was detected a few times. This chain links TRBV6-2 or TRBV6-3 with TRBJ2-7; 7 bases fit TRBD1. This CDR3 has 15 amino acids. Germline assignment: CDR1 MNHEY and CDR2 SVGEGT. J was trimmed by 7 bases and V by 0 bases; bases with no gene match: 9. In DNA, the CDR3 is TGTGCCAGCAGTTACTCATTGACAGGGCGAAGGGAGCAGTACTTC. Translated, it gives CASSYSLTGRREQYF.

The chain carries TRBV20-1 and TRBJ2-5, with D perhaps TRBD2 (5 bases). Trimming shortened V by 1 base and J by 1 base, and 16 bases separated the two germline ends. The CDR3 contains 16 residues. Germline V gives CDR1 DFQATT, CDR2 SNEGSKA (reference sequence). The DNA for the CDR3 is TGCAGTGCTAGAGTTGTCAGCGGAGGAAGCCAAGAGACCCAGTACTTC. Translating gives CSARVVSGGSQETQYF.